The rows below give T cell receptor beta chains drawn from one sample of a study of blood T cell repertoires in COVID-19. Some clones are missing from TCRdb's copy, which holds only in-frame ones; the method was immunoSEQ multiplex PCR. Of a few hundred thousand clones in the sample, almost 90% were seen once. Sequenced: PBMCs or T cells enriched from blood (not recorded which). These receptors all stem from a woman between 25 and 40 years old who had been exposed to COVID-19. The CDR3 runs from the conserved cysteine through the conserved F or W. The D gene is left open where the match is weak. Some rows mark clone size as missing; the rest say once, few, many or name a class of expanded clone.

j_gene: TRBJ2-7
v_gene: TRBV27
abundance: .
d_gene: TRBD1
CDR3nt: TGTGCCAGCAGTTTATCCGGGACAGGGGGATCCGAGCAGTACTTC
CDR3aa: CASSLSGTGGSEQYF

j_gene: TRBJ1-1
v_gene: TRBV7-3
abundance: .
d_gene: TRBD1
CDR3nt: TGTGCCAGCAGCGAGGGGACAGCAAGGGGAACTGAAGCTTTCTTT
CDR3aa: CASSEGTARGTEAFF

j_gene: TRBJ2-5
v_gene: TRBV19
abundance: .
d_gene: TRBD2
CDR3nt: TGTGCCAGTAGTATCAGAGCGGGAGAAGAGACCCAGTACTTC
CDR3aa: CASSIRAGEETQYF

j_gene: TRBJ1-2
v_gene: TRBV6-5
abundance: .
d_gene: .
CDR3nt: TGTGCCAGCCGTATCCAATGGGACAATGACTATGGCTACACCTTC
CDR3aa: CASRIQWDNDYGYTF

j_gene: TRBJ2-3
v_gene: TRBV28
abundance: .
d_gene: TRBD2
CDR3nt: TGTGCCAGCAGTCTCGGCGGGAGTGGCACAGATACGCAGTATTTT
CDR3aa: CASSLGGSGTDTQYF

j_gene: TRBJ2-7
v_gene: TRBV6-1
abundance: .
d_gene: .
CDR3nt: TGTGCCAGCAGTGAACTTGTGACTGACTTCTACGAGCAGTACTTC
CDR3aa: CASSELVTDFYEQYF

j_gene: TRBJ1-2
v_gene: TRBV5-5
abundance: once
d_gene: .
CDR3nt: TGTGCCAGCAGCTTGGATACACAGAGCTATGGCTACACCTTC
CDR3aa: CASSLDTQSYGYTF

j_gene: TRBJ1-5
v_gene: TRBV19
abundance: .
d_gene: TRBD1
CDR3nt: TGTGCCAGCCGACAGGGGTCAATAGCGCCCCAGCATTTT
CDR3aa: CASRQGSIAPQHF

j_gene: TRBJ1-2
v_gene: TRBV6-6
abundance: .
d_gene: .
CDR3nt: TGTGCCAGCAGCACAGCTACAGGGCGTCAGGGCTACACCTTC
CDR3aa: CASSTATGRQGYTF

j_gene: TRBJ1-5
v_gene: TRBV18
abundance: .
d_gene: TRBD1
CDR3nt: TGTGCCAGCTCACCTGGACAGGTCTTAGACAATCAGCCCCAGCATTTT
CDR3aa: CASSPGQVLDNQPQHF

j_gene: TRBJ1-1
v_gene: TRBV6-5
abundance: .
d_gene: .
CDR3nt: TGTGCCAGCAGTTACTCCGGGACGGGGGTAGGAAAAGCTTTCTTT
CDR3aa: CASSYSGTGVGKAFF

j_gene: TRBJ2-3
v_gene: TRBV28
abundance: .
d_gene: TRBD2
CDR3nt: TGTGCCAGCAGTTTGCTGGCGGGAGGGGGTCCAGATACGCAGTATTTT
CDR3aa: CASSLLAGGGPDTQYF

j_gene: TRBJ2-5
v_gene: TRBV28
abundance: .
d_gene: TRBD2
CDR3nt: TGTGCCAGCAGAACCCTAGGACTAGCGGGTCAACGGGAGACCCAGTACTTC
CDR3aa: CASRTLGLAGQRETQYF

j_gene: TRBJ1-4
v_gene: TRBV29-1
abundance: .
d_gene: TRBD1
CDR3nt: TGCAGCGTTGAATGGAGGGGACAGGGGAATGAAAAACTGTTTTTT
CDR3aa: CSVEWRGQGNEKLFF

j_gene: TRBJ2-1
v_gene: TRBV19
abundance: .
d_gene: TRBD2
CDR3nt: TGTGCCAGTAGTGCCGGGACTAGCCTCTTACCGTTCTTC
CDR3aa: CASSAGTSLLPFF

j_gene: TRBJ2-5
v_gene: TRBV27
abundance: .
d_gene: .
CDR3nt: TGTGCCAGCCGATCAGGGGGGGAGACCCAGTACTTC
CDR3aa: CASRSGGETQYF

j_gene: TRBJ2-5
v_gene: TRBV4-1
abundance: .
d_gene: TRBD2
CDR3nt: TGCGCCAGCAGCCACCTTGGGACTAGCGAACGAGAGACCCAGTACTTC
CDR3aa: CASSHLGTSERETQYF

j_gene: TRBJ2-5
v_gene: TRBV19
abundance: .
d_gene: TRBD1
CDR3nt: TGTGCCAGTAGTAGGGGACAGCAAGAGACCCAGTACTTC
CDR3aa: CASSRGQQETQYF

j_gene: TRBJ2-5
v_gene: TRBV5-1
abundance: .
d_gene: .
CDR3nt: TGCGCCAGCAGCTTGGAATTGGCGGCGGAGACCCAGTACTTC
CDR3aa: CASSLELAAETQYF

j_gene: TRBJ2-1
v_gene: TRBV3-1/TRBV3-2
abundance: .
d_gene: .
CDR3nt: TGTGCCAGCAGCCTACAGTGGAATGAGCAGTTCTTC
CDR3aa: CASSLQWNEQFF

j_gene: TRBJ1-2
v_gene: TRBV10-3
abundance: .
d_gene: TRBD1
CDR3nt: TGTGCCATCAGTACAGGGGAGGCGGGCTACACCTTC
CDR3aa: CAISTGEAGYTF

j_gene: TRBJ1-3
v_gene: TRBV4-2
abundance: .
d_gene: .
CDR3nt: TGTGCCAGCAGCCAGAACAGCGGGAATTGGGGAAACACCATATATTTT
CDR3aa: CASSQNSGNWGNTIYF

j_gene: TRBJ2-1
v_gene: TRBV19
abundance: .
d_gene: TRBD2
CDR3nt: TGTGCCAGTAGGGGGGGGAGGAGATTTGACAATGAGCAGTTCTTC
CDR3aa: CASRGGRRFDNEQFF

j_gene: TRBJ1-5
v_gene: TRBV19
abundance: .
d_gene: .
CDR3nt: TGTGCCAGTACCTGGCAGACCGGAGCGAATCAGCCCCAGCATTTT
CDR3aa: CASTWQTGANQPQHF

j_gene: TRBJ1-2
v_gene: TRBV7-2
abundance: .
d_gene: .
CDR3nt: TGTGCCAGCAGCTTATTCGGCGGGGGCGGCTATGGCTACACCTTC
CDR3aa: CASSLFGGGGYGYTF

j_gene: TRBJ1-3
v_gene: TRBV6-5
abundance: .
d_gene: .
CDR3nt: TGTGCCAGCAGTTACTCGGCAGGTCTCTCTGGAAACACCATATATTTT
CDR3aa: CASSYSAGLSGNTIYF

j_gene: TRBJ2-3
v_gene: TRBV28
abundance: few
d_gene: .
CDR3nt: TGTGCCAGCAAGGGATGGGCGGGCCCGCCCGGAGATACGCAGTATTTT
CDR3aa: CASKGWAGPPGDTQYF

j_gene: TRBJ2-1
v_gene: TRBV7-9
abundance: few
d_gene: TRBD1
CDR3nt: TGTGCTACCAGACGGACAGGGGACAATGAGCAGTTCTTC
CDR3aa: CATRRTGDNEQFF

j_gene: TRBJ2-7
v_gene: TRBV7-2
abundance: once
d_gene: TRBD2
CDR3nt: TGTGCCAGCAGCTTAGATAGCGGGAGGATCTACGAGCAGTACTTC
CDR3aa: CASSLDSGRIYEQYF

j_gene: TRBJ2-7
v_gene: TRBV12-3/TRBV12-4
abundance: .
d_gene: .
CDR3nt: TGTGCCAGCAGTGGGACAAATTCCTACGAGCAGTACTTC
CDR3aa: CASSGTNSYEQYF

j_gene: TRBJ2-1
v_gene: TRBV6-1
abundance: once
d_gene: .
CDR3nt: TGTGCCAGCAGTGGGGGCGGATGGCCCTCCTACAATGAGCAGTTCTTC
CDR3aa: CASSGGGWPSYNEQFF

j_gene: TRBJ2-7
v_gene: TRBV15
abundance: .
d_gene: TRBD1
CDR3nt: TGTGCCACCAGCACGGGGACAGCCTCCCACTCCTACGAGCAGTACTTC
CDR3aa: CATSTGTASHSYEQYF

j_gene: TRBJ1-5
v_gene: TRBV28
abundance: .
d_gene: TRBD1
CDR3nt: TGTGCCAGCAGTTTATGGGGACAGGGGGCAAGCAATCAGCCCCAGCATTTT
CDR3aa: CASSLWGQGASNQPQHF

j_gene: TRBJ2-4
v_gene: TRBV2
abundance: .
d_gene: .
CDR3nt: TGTGCCAGCAGGACTAAAAACATTCAGTACTTC
CDR3aa: CASRTKNIQYF

j_gene: TRBJ1-2
v_gene: TRBV6-6
abundance: .
d_gene: .
CDR3nt: TGTGCCAGCAGCTCGACTTGGACAGACTATGGCTACACCTTC
CDR3aa: CASSSTWTDYGYTF

j_gene: TRBJ2-3
v_gene: TRBV6-5
abundance: .
d_gene: .
CDR3nt: TGTGCCAGCCACCTGGCGACTAGCACAGATACGCAGTATTTT
CDR3aa: CASHLATSTDTQYF

j_gene: TRBJ2-3
v_gene: TRBV24-1
abundance: .
d_gene: TRBD2
CDR3nt: TGTGCCACCTCCCTAACGGGGGGGTTGGATACGCAGTATTTT
CDR3aa: CATSLTGGLDTQYF

j_gene: TRBJ2-3
v_gene: TRBV9
abundance: .
d_gene: TRBD2
CDR3nt: TGTGCCAGCAGCGTAGCTCGACTAGCGGGAGGGCCTGATACGCAGTATTTT
CDR3aa: CASSVARLAGGPDTQYF

j_gene: TRBJ2-5
v_gene: TRBV27
abundance: .
d_gene: TRBD1
CDR3nt: TGTGCCAGCAGTTTTGAAGGACAGGGGGAGACCCAGTACTTC
CDR3aa: CASSFEGQGETQYF

j_gene: TRBJ1-6
v_gene: TRBV28
abundance: .
d_gene: .
CDR3nt: TGTGCCAGCAGTACTTCAAATTCACCCCTCCACTTT
CDR3aa: CASSTSNSPLHF